Following are 30 T cell receptor beta chains from one sample sequenced in a study of cytomegalovirus exposure and HLA in healthy donors. The PCR was carried out with 60 Vbeta primers and 13 Jbeta primers. The protocol was immunoSEQ multiplex PCR, while the TCRdb copy is restricted to in-frame clones and leaves out a portion. The data contain about 59,000 clones, 65% to 90% of them singletons. The source material was PBMCs. These receptors were collected from a human donor in good health.

The chain is built from TRBV7-6 and TRBJ2-2, with 13 bases lining up with TRBD2. The junction had 9 bases not matched to a gene; V was cut back by 5 bases and J by 6 bases. CDR3 length: 17 amino acids. Per the germline V gene, CDR1 is SGHVS and CDR2 is FNYEAQ. CDR3 residues: CASSPRTSGSSAGELFF. The CDR3 nucleotides are TGTGCCAGCAGCCCTCGGACTAGCGGGAGCTCGGCCGGGGAGCTGTTTTTT.

The chain carries TRBV28 and TRBJ1-5; TRBD1 matches 10 bases. This CDR3 is built from 18 residues. Germline V CDR1 and CDR2: MDHEN, SYDVKM. The V gene end was trimmed by 7 bases and the J gene end by 2 bases; junction bases not matched to a gene: 14. CDR3 residues: CASTGGQGKREGNQPQHF. The CDR3 coding sequence is TGTGCCAGCACCGGGGGACAGGGGAAGCGCGAGGGCAATCAGCCCCAGCATTTT.

The V gene is TRBV25-1, the J gene TRBJ2-4; a weak D match, TRBD1 (6 bases). Trimming took 0 bases from V and 7 from J, leaving 19 bases between them. Germline values: CDR1 MGHDK, CDR2 SYGVNS. This CDR3 is built from 17 residues. The CDR3 here is CASSEYWVGRGWNIQYF. The CDR3 DNA reads TGTGCCAGCAGTGAATATTGGGTGGGCAGGGGCTGGAACATTCAGTACTTC.

This clone was detected only a few times. The rearrangement uses TRBV5-3 and TRBJ1-5; no definite D call. TRBV5-3 is treated as an ORF (open reading frame) with a function not yet certain. V was pared by 6 bases and J by 2 bases, with 12 bases between. This CDR3 spans 14 amino acids. Here the CDR3 DNA reads TGTGCCAGAATGCCCCTTCGCGGCAATCAGCCCCAGCATTTT. Translated, it gives CARMPLRGNQPQHF.

Only a few counts were recorded for this clone. The chain employs TRBV6-5 and TRBJ2-7; the D gene is possibly TRBD2 (6 bases). The CDR3 is 13 amino acids. The germline V gene has CDR1 MNHEY and CDR2 SVGAGI. V was trimmed by 5 bases and J by 1 base, leaving 9 bases between them. For the CDR3, the DNA is TGTGCCAGCAGTAGGGCGGGATCCTACGAGCAGTACTTC. Encoded protein: CASSRAGSYEQYF.

Worth noting for this clone: At the DNA level, this CDR3 is encoded by other sequences in the same sample as well. The chain has TRBV4-1 and TRBJ2-2; 7 nucleotides agree with TRBD2. The trim removed 2 bases at V and 4 bases at J, leaving 10 bases unmatched. The germline gives CDR1 MGHRA, CDR2 YSYEKL. This CDR3 comprises 17 residues. The CDR3 DNA reads as TGCGCCAGCAGCCAACCCCCTAGCGGCCCGTCCACCGGGGAGCTGTTTTTT. This encodes CASSQPPSGPSTGELFF.

The gene calls are TRBV15 and TRBJ1-6; maybe TRBD1 (5 bases). With 0 bases removed from V and 3 bases from J, the gap between germline ends came to 9 bases. Germline V lookup: CDR1 LNHNV, CDR2 YYDKDF (reference sequence). The CDR3 has 16 amino acids. For the CDR3, the DNA is TGTGCCACCAGCAGAGATAGACAGTACTATAATTCACCCCTCCACTTT. Its translation is CATSRDRQYYNSPLHF.

V and J are TRBV27 and TRBJ2-7; TRBD2 agrees at 7 bases. V gave up 5 bases and J gave up 4 bases; unmatched junction bases: 11. The CDR3 runs to 15 residues. CDR1 and CDR2 from the germline V gene are MNHEY and SMNVEV (reference sequence). DNA for the CDR3: TGTGCCAGCAGTCCGGCTAGCGGAGCCCAATACGAGCAGTACTTC. As protein: CASSPASGAQYEQYF.

This clone was observed a handful of times. The chain couples TRBV11-3 to TRBJ2-1; D unresolved. V was clipped by 1 base and J by 1 base, with 11 bases between them. Germline V gene data show CDR1 as SGHNT and CDR2 as YENEEA. The CDR3 is 16 amino acids. The CDR3 here is CASSLAAVESYNEQFF. CDR3 coding DNA: TGTGCCAGCAGCTTAGCCGCGGTGGAGTCCTACAATGAGCAGTTCTTC.

This clone has more than one count but fewer than ten. The chain is built from TRBV11-2 and TRBJ2-3; possible D gene TRBD2, 6 bases. Germline V CDR1 and CDR2: SGHAT, FQNNGV. There are 16 residues in the CDR3. V shed 3 bases and J shed 0 bases, with 13 bases lying between them. CDR3 amino acids: CASSLFGGTSTDTQYF. The CDR3 bases are TGTGCCAGCAGCTTGTTCGGGGGTACTAGCACAGATACGCAGTATTTT.

This chain uses TRBV13 with TRBJ2-1; 7 bases line up with TRBD1. V dropped 2 bases and J dropped 4; count of bases not matched to a gene: 8. This CDR3 is built from 16 residues. Germline V gene lookup returns CDR1 PRHDT and CDR2 FYEKMQ (reference sequence). CDR3 coding DNA: TGTGCCAGCAGCTTAATCGAGGGGGCCGCTTACAATGAGCAGTTCTTC. Translated, it gives CASSLIEGAAYNEQFF.

The rearrangement uses TRBV5-1 and TRBJ2-7; 10 bases map to TRBD2. CDR1 and CDR2 (germline): SGHRS, YFSETQ. The CDR3 runs 15 residues. Losses at the gene ends were 0 bases for V and 2 bases for J; bases not matched to a gene: 2. Here the CDR3 reads CASSLGTSGTYEQYF. The CDR3 DNA reads TGCGCCAGCAGCTTGGGGACTAGCGGCACCTACGAGCAGTACTTC.

The CDR3 nucleotides read TGTGCCAGCAGCGTAGATCTAGCTCGGCCAGATACGCAGTATTTT. It specifies CASSVDLARPDTQYF. The gene calls are TRBV9 and TRBJ2-3; tentatively, D is TRBD2 (5 bases). From germline, CDR1 is SGDLS and CDR2 YYNGEE. This CDR3 is built from 15 residues. V was shortened by 0 bases and J by 4 bases, with 12 bases between the two germline ends.

The V gene is TRBV27, the J gene TRBJ2-7; D is unresolved. Trimming left V 5 bases short and J 2 bases short, with 10 bases between. Germline CDR1 reads MNHEY; CDR2 reads SMNVEV (reference sequence). CDR3 length: 13 amino acids. The CDR3: CASSPSGTYEQYF. DNA for the CDR3: TGTGCCAGCAGTCCCTCGGGTACCTACGAGCAGTACTTC.

The chain combines TRBV11-3 with TRBJ2-1; maybe TRBD2 (7 bases). The V gene's germline CDR1 is SGHNT and CDR2 YENEEA. V lost 2 bases and J 6 bases, leaving 14 bases between the germline ends. The CDR3 has 15 residues. The CDR3: CASSLKGGFRNEQFF. The CDR3 DNA reads TGTGCCAGCAGCTTAAAGGGGGGGTTTCGCAATGAGCAGTTCTTC.

The gene calls are TRBV25-1 and TRBJ1-2; possible D gene TRBD1, 5 bases. CDR1 is MGHDK and CDR2 is SYGVNS in the germline V gene. The CDR3 length is 15 residues. The V end was cut by 2 bases, the J end by 5 bases, with 15 bases between. CDR3 DNA sequence: TGTGCCAGCAGTGAACATGACAGCTTGTGGTATGGCTACACCTTC. It is translated as CASSEHDSLWYGYTF.

This chain links TRBV6-4 with TRBJ2-1; D is perhaps TRBD1 (6 bases). Per the germline V gene, CDR1 is MRHNA and CDR2 is SNTAGT. The CDR3 is 13 amino acids. Trimming took 4 bases from V and 3 from J, leaving 7 bases between them. The CDR3 DNA reads TGTGCCAGCAGTGGGGACAACTACAATGAGCAGTTCTTC. It specifies CASSGDNYNEQFF.

In nucleotides, the CDR3 is TGCAGCGTTGGTCTCCGACTGGCCTACAATGAGCAGTTCTTC. This translates into CSVGLRLAYNEQFF. This chain uses TRBV29-1 with TRBJ2-1; no clear D gene. The V gene's germline CDR1 is SQVTM and CDR2 ANQGSEA. This CDR3 is 14 amino acids long. V was shortened by 4 bases and J by 2 bases, with 12 bases between the two germline ends.

The chain couples TRBV4-3 to TRBJ2-5; 8 bases line up with TRBD2. The better agreement between TRBJ2-7 and the DNA end casts doubt on the J call. The CDR3 runs 16 residues. Germline lookup yields CDR1 LGHNA and CDR2 YSLEER. The CDR3 reads CASSQEFAGGFYEQYF. The CDR3 nucleotides are TGCGCCAGCAGCCAAGAGTTCGCGGGGGGCTTCTACGAGCAGTACTTC.

The V and J genes are TRBV18 and TRBJ1-2, with D perhaps matching TRBD1 (5 bases). Trimming stripped 0 bases from V and 7 bases from J, with 12 bases between. The CDR3 is made up of 14 amino acids. CDR1 KGHSH and CDR2 LQKENI come from the germline V gene. The CDR3, as DNA: TGTGCCAGCTCACCACCTCTCAGGGAGGTTGGCTACACCTTC. Amino acids: CASSPPLREVGYTF.

The chain uses TRBV7-9 and TRBJ1-6; D call uncertain. Germline CDR1 is SEHNR and CDR2 is FQNEAQ (reference sequence). The CDR3 length is 15 residues. Trimming removed 5 bases from V and 7 bases from J, with 15 bases in between. CDR3 amino acids: CASSPLPFRNSPLHF. In nucleotides, the CDR3 is TGTGCCAGCAGCCCCCTTCCTTTTCGGAATTCACCCCTCCACTTT.

The J gene is TRBJ2-1, the V gene TRBV10-3; TRBD2 matches at 8 bases. Germline trimming cut 0 bases from V and 2 bases from J; bases unmatched to any gene: 6. This CDR3 contains 17 residues. CDR1 and CDR2 from the germline V gene are ENHRY and SYGVKD. The CDR3 region is CAISESGGLAPYNEQFF. The CDR3 DNA sequence: TGTGCCATCAGTGAGTCGGGCGGACTAGCCCCCTACAATGAGCAGTTCTTC.

The chain employs TRBV7-9 and TRBJ1-2; no clear D gene. Trimming removed 2 bases from V and 6 bases from J, with 10 bases in between. The V gene's germline CDR1 is SEHNR and CDR2 FQNEAQ (reference sequence). This CDR3 is built from 13 residues. The CDR3 is CASSLNADNGYTF. The CDR3, as DNA: TGTGCCAGCAGCTTAAACGCAGACAATGGCTACACCTTC.

As for this clone: A junction boundary mismatches the germline segment, possibly from a read error. The chain carries TRBV7-3 and TRBJ2-3, with D maybe TRBD2 (6 bases). The CDR3 consists of 15 residues. The germline V gene has CDR1 SGHTA and CDR2 FQGTGA. DNA of the CDR3: TGTGCCGGCAGCCCCGGAGTAGCGGCCACAGATACGCAGTATTTT. Protein sequence: CAGSPGVAATDTQYF.

This clone occurred a few times. The chain links TRBV27 to TRBJ2-5; D is ambiguous. The CDR3 loop spans 12 amino acids. V was cut by 0 bases and J by 4 bases, with 3 bases left in between. Germline V CDR1 and CDR2: MNHEY, SMNVEV (reference sequence). CDR3 residues: CASSLSGETQYF. The CDR3 nucleotides are TGTGCCAGCAGTTTATCCGGAGAGACCCAGTACTTC.

CDR3 region: CASSLGGGFEQFF. CDR3 nucleotides: TGTGCCAGCAGCTTAGGGGGCGGCTTTGAGCAGTTCTTC. V is TRBV7-9 and J is TRBJ2-1; D may be TRBD1 (5 bases). CDR1 is SEHNR and CDR2 is FQNEAQ in the germline V gene (reference sequence). The CDR3 spans 13 residues. With 1 base removed from V and 9 bases from J, the gap between germline ends came to 10 bases.

The V gene is TRBV7-9, the J gene TRBJ1-5; D is ambiguous. Germline V lookup: CDR1 SEHNR, CDR2 FQNEAQ (reference sequence). The CDR3 contains 15 residues. The germline V and J ends were trimmed by 5 bases and 5 bases, with 16 bases remaining between them. CDR3 in amino acids: CASSAREGDYQPQHF. The CDR3 DNA is TGTGCCAGCAGCGCAAGGGAGGGAGATTATCAGCCCCAGCATTTT. Using reference TRBV7-9 and TRBJ1-5 for the parts outside the CDR3, the full variable domain is DTGVSQNPRHKITKRGQNVTFRCDPISEHNRLYWYRQTLGQGPEFLTYFQNEAQLEKSRLLSDRFSAERPKGSFSTLEIQRTEQGDSAMYLCASSAREGDYQPQHFGDGTRLSIL.

The CDR3 protein is CASSVGLVGNEQFF. The CDR3, as DNA: TGTGCCAGCAGCGTCGGTCTGGTCGGCAATGAGCAGTTCTTC. The chain uses TRBV9 and TRBJ2-1; unclear D gene. Trimming shortened V by 2 bases and J by 6 bases, and 12 bases separated the two germline ends. Germline V gives CDR1 SGDLS, CDR2 YYNGEE. CDR3 size: 14 residues.

This chain links TRBV27 with TRBJ1-2; the match to TRBD1 covers 7 bases. J was trimmed by 7 bases and V by 5 bases; bases with no gene match: 10. Germline V lookup: CDR1 MNHEY, CDR2 SMNVEV (reference sequence). This CDR3 contains 14 residues. DNA of the CDR3: TGTGCCAGCAGTCCCCTAGAGGGGGCGTTTGGCTACACCTTC. The encoded protein is CASSPLEGAFGYTF.

This sequence joins TRBV11-3 and TRBJ2-2; TRBD2 matches at 13 bases. Germline V lookup: CDR1 SGHNT, CDR2 YENEEA. This CDR3 is 18 amino acids long. The V gene end was trimmed by 5 bases and the J gene end by 6 bases; junction bases not matched to a gene: 12. CDR3 sequence (DNA): TGTGCCAGCAGCCCAGGACTAGCGGGAGCCATAACAGCCGGGGAGCTGTTTTTT. It is translated as CASSPGLAGAITAGELFF.